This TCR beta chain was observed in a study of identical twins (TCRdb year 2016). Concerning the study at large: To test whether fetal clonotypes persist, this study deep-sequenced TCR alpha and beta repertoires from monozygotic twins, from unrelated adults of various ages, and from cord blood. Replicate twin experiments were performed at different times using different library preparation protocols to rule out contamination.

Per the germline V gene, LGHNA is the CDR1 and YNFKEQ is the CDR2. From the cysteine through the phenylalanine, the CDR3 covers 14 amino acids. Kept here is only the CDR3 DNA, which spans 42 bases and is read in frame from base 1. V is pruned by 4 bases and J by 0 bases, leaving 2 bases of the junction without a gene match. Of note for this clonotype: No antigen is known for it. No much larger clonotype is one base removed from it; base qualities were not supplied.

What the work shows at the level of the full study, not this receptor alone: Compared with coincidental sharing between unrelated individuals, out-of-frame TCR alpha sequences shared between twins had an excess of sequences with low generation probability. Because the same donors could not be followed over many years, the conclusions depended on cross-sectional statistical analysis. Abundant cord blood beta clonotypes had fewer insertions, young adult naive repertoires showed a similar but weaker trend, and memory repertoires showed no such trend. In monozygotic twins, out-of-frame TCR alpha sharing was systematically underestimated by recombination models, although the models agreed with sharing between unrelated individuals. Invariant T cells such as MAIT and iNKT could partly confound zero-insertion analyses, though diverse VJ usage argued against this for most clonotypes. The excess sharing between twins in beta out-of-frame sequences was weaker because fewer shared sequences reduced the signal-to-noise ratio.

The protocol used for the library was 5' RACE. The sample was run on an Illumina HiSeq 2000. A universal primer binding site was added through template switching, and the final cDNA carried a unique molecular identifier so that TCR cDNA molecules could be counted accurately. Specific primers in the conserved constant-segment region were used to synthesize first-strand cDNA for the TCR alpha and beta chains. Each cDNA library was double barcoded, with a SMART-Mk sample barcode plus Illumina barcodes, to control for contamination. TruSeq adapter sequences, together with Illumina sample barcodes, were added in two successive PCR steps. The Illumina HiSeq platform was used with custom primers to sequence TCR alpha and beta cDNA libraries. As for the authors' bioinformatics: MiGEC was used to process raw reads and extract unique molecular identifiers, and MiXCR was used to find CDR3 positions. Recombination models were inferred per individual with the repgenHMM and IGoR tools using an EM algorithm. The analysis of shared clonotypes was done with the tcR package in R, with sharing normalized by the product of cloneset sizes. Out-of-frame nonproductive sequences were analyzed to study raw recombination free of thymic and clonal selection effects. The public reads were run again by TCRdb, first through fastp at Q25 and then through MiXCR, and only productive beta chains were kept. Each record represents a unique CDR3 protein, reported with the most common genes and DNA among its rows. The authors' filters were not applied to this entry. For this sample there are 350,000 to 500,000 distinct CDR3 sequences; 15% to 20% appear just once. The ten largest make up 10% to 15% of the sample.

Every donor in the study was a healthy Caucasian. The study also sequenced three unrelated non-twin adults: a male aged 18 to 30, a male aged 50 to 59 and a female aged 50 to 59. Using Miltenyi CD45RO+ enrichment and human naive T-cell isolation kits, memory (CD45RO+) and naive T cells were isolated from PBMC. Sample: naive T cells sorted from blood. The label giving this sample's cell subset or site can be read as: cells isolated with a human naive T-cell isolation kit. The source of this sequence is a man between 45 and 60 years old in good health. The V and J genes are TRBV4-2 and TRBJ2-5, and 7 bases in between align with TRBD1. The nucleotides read TGTGCCAGCAGCCCGGGACAGCACCAAGAGACCCAGTACTTC. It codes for CASSPGQHQETQYF.